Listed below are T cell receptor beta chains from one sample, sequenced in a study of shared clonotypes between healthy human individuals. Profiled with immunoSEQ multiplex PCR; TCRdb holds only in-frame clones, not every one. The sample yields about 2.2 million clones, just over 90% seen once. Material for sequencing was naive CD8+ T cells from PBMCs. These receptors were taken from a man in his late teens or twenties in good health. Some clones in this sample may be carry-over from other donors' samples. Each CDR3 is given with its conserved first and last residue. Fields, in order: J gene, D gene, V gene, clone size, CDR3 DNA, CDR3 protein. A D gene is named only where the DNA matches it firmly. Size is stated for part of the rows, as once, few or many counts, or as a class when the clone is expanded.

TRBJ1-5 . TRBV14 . TGTGCCAGCAGCCCAGGTAGGGGTCAGCCCCAGCATTTT CASSPGRGQPQHF
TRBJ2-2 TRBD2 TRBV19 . TGTGCCAGTAACCCTATTAGCGGGAGCCACACCGGGGAGCTGTTTTTT CASNPISGSHTGELFF
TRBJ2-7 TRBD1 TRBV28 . TGTGCCAGCAGTCGTCCGGGACAGAACTACGAGCAGTACTTC CASSRPGQNYEQYF
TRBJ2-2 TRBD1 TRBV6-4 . TGTGCCAGCAGGGGGGACAGGGAAACCGGGGAGCTGTTTTTT CASRGDRETGELFF
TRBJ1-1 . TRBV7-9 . TGTGCCAGCAGCCCCGGGACAGAAGCTTTCTTT CASSPGTEAFF
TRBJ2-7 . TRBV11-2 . TGTGCCAGCAGCCCTGGGGGCTGGGGCTACGAGCAGTACTTC CASSPGGWGYEQYF
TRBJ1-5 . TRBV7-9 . TGTGCCAGCAGCTTAGCGGGGGGCGGTCAGCCCCAGCATTTT CASSLAGGGQPQHF
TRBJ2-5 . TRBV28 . TGTGCCAGCAGTTTTCTAACAGGGGAGACCCAGTACTTC CASSFLTGETQYF
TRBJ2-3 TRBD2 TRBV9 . TGTGCCAGCAGCCACTCCGGGAAGGGAGGGCCGGGAACAGATACGCAGTATTTT CASSHSGKGGPGTDTQYF
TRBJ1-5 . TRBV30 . TGTGCCTGGAGTTTCCGGACAGCGAGCAATCAGCCCCAGCATTTT CAWSFRTASNQPQHF
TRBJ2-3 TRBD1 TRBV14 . TGTGCCAGCAGCCGAGATTTTCGGACAGGCACTAGCACAGATACGCAGTATTTT CASSRDFRTGTSTDTQYF
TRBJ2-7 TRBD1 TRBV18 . TGTGCCAGCTCATCCACAGGGGACTCCTACGAGCAGTACTTC CASSSTGDSYEQYF
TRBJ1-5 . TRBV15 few TGTGCCACCAGCGGAACAAATCAGCCCCAGCATTTT CATSGTNQPQHF
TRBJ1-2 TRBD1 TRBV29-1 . TGCAGCGTTGAAGTCGGGACAGGTCCGTTCTATGGCTACACCTTC CSVEVGTGPFYGYTF
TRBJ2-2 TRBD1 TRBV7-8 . TGTGCCAGCAGCTTAGGGACAGGGGGATACCCCGGGGAGCTGTTTTTT CASSLGTGGYPGELFF
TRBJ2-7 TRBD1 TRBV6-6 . TGTGCCAGCAGTTACGACAGGGGGCTAAGCTCCTACGAGCAGTACTTC CASSYDRGLSSYEQYF
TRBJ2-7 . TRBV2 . TGTGCCAGCAGTGAACCTCTGGACCCGGTCTTTGAGCAGTACTTC CASSEPLDPVFEQYF
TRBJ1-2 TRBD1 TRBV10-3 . TGTGCCATCAGCCCTTGGGACAGGGAGAACTATGGCTACACCTTC CAISPWDRENYGYTF
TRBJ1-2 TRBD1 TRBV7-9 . TGTGCCAGCAGCCCCGCAGGGGGCTATGGCTACACCTTC CASSPAGGYGYTF
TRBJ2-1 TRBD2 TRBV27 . TGTGCCAGCAGTCACGGACTAGCGGGTTACAATGAGCAGTTCTTC CASSHGLAGYNEQFF
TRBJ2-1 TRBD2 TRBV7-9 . TGTGCCAGCAGCTTAGATATGGTAGCGGGAGTCGATGAGCAGTTCTTC CASSLDMVAGVDEQFF
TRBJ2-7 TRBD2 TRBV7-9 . TGTGCCAGCAGCCCCTCCCTCGGGACTAGCGGGTGGACTGACTCGTACTTC CASSPSLGTSGWTDSYF
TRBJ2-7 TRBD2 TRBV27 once TGTGCCAGCAGTCTGCGAAATAGCGGGAAAAGCTACGAGCAGTACTTC CASSLRNSGKSYEQYF
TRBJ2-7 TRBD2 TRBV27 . TGTGCCAGCAGTCCACGGACTAGCCGGCACGAGCAGTACTTC CASSPRTSRHEQYF
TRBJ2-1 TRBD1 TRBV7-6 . TGTGCCAGCAGCTTAGCGTGGGACAGTAACTACAATGAGCAGTTCTTC CASSLAWDSNYNEQFF
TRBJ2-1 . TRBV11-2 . TGTGCCAGCAGCTTAGGGGGTTCCCTGGAGCAGTTCTTC CASSLGGSLEQFF
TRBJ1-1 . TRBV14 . TGTGCCAGCAGCCAAGGAGTGAACACTGAAGCTTTCTTT CASSQGVNTEAFF
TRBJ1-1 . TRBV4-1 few TGCGCCAGCAGCCAGTGGGAGGATACTGAAGCTTTCTTT CASSQWEDTEAFF
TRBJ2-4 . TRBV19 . TGTGCCCAGAACCCTTCCAGCGTGCTAGCCAAAAACATTCAGTACTTC CAQNPSSVLAKNIQYF
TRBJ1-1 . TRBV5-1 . TGCGCCAGCAGCTGGGTTGGGGGGAACACTGAAGCTTTCTTT CASSWVGGNTEAFF
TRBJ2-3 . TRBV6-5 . TGTGCCAGCAGTTTGGCCTCCGGTACGCAGTATTTT CASSLASGTQYF
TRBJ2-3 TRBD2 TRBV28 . TGTGCCAGCACTCGACTAGCGGGAGGCACAGATACGCAGTATTTT CASTRLAGGTDTQYF
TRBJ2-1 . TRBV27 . TGTGCCAGCAGTTTTGGCCTCGGCGGCCACAATGAGCAGTTCTTC CASSFGLGGHNEQFF
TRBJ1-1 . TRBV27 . TGTGCCAGCAGTTTAGAAAGGAAGACTGAAGCTTTCTTT CASSLERKTEAFF
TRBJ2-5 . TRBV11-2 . TGTGCCAGCAGCTTACAGCGTGCAATTCAAGAGACCCAGTACTTC CASSLQRAIQETQYF